This TCR beta chain comes out of a study of blood T cell repertoires in COVID-19. Study-level background: The origin of the acute and convalescent COVID-19 samples was the United States, Italy and Spain. The cDNA or gDNA used as material had been derived from T cells, B-cell-depleted T cells, or PBMCs.

This table comes from immunoSEQ multiplex PCR, and its TCRdb copy is limited to in-frame clones, with some not included. Of roughly 100,000 clones in the sample, about 86% were seen once. Per the germline V gene, CDR1 is LNHDA and CDR2 is SQIVND (reference sequence). The CDR3 sequence is 13 residues long. V dropped 4 bases and J dropped 6; count of bases not matched to a gene: 4. The sequencing sample was made of peripheral blood. The chain carries TRBV19 and TRBJ1-2; TRBD1 matches at 8 bases. The TCR originated in a man between 60 and 70 years old with acute or convalescent COVID-19. The CDR3 protein is CASSTQGAHGYTF. The CDR3 nucleotides read TGTGCCAGTAGTACCCAGGGGGCTCATGGCTACACCTTC.